This TCR beta chain appears in the sequencing data of a study of blood T cell repertoires in COVID-19. Across the study: PBMCs, B-cell-depleted T cells, or T cells were the source of the cDNA or gDNA that made up the material.

Per the study methods: Counts of nucleated cells, estimated from reference gene primer amplification, were obtained. The table came from immunoSEQ multiplex PCR; TCRdb's copy has only in-frame clones and leaves some out. The V and J calls and clone size were taken over from that table, and D and trimming were inferred from the DNA. The sample yields 130,000 or so clones, over 60% seen once. The CDR3 has 15 residues. Germline CDR1 reads LNHDA; CDR2 reads SQIVND (reference sequence). The junction had 7 bases not matched to a gene; V was cut back by 5 bases and J by 0 bases. Sequences were obtained from peripheral blood. The receptor comes from a human donor in a cohort sampled during active COVID-19. This sequence joins TRBV19 and TRBJ2-7, with TRBD1 matching over 7 bases. CDR3 in DNA: TGTGCCAGTAGTCCGGCACAGGGGCTCTCCTACGAGCAGTACTTC. It encodes CASSPAQGLSYEQYF. The entire variable domain, with the rest obtained from reference TRBV19 and TRBJ2-7, is as follows: DGGITQSPKYLFRKEGQNVTLSCEQNLNHDAMYWYRQDPGQGLRLIYYSQIVNDFQKGDIAEGYSVSREKKESFPLTVTSAQKNPTAFYLCASSPAQGLSYEQYFGPGTRLTVT.